This T cell receptor beta chain was captured in a study of metastatic and nonmetastatic thyroid tumors. The overall study: A comparison of repertoires was made across blood and tumor or nodule tissue from malignant and benign thyroid patients.

The CDR3 has 14 residues. Germline lookup yields CDR1 SGHRS and CDR2 YFSETQ. The trim removed 4 bases at V and 6 bases at J, leaving 10 bases unmatched. Overall study findings and caveats: Within blood and tumor, benign nodules reportedly had significantly lower TCR beta diversity than malignant thyroid tumors did.

In the original analysis: A classifier of distant metastasis in papillary thyroid cancer was built from CDR3 differences (across clinicopathological groups). TCRdb re-clonotyped the PCR reads via MiXCR. TCRdb's processing, not the study's, gives the V and J calls here. The sample has about 24,000 clones, roughly a quarter seen once. This clone is a singleton in its sample. Its antigen remains unidentified. Thyroid surgery was performed in patients who had received no treatment beforehand. The receptor was derived from a male donor with papillary thyroid cancer or a benign thyroid nodule (not recorded which). Some clones in this sample may be carry-over from other donors' samples. Specimen: tumor tissue. The chain combines TRBV5-1 with TRBJ2-7, with 7 bases lining up with TRBD2. The CDR3 region has the DNA TGCGCCAGCAGCATCACTAGCGAGCCTCTCGAGCAGTACTTC. It encodes CASSITSEPLEQYF.